This TCR beta chain was recovered during a study of breast tumors, draining lymph nodes, adjacent tissues. Study-level findings and limits: Findings are consistent with lymph node origin and intratumoral expansion of most tumor T cells. Luminal-like breast cancer showed significantly higher tumor–nontumor repertoire similarity than basal-like.

This CDR3 spans 14 amino acids. The V segment lost 6 bases and the J segment 6 bases; nucleotides outside the gene matches: 4. Germline V CDR1 and CDR2: PRHDT, FYEKMQ (reference sequence). This clonotype was seen a single time. What it binds is not known. TCRdb analysed the multiplex PCR reads with MiXCR anew, one entry per CDR3 protein. The table has about 21,000 distinct CDR3 sequences, roughly 50% seen once. What was sequenced was breast tumor tissue. This chain uses TRBV13 with TRBJ2-3; 12 bases are shared with TRBD2. This clonotype was obtained from a female donor with breast cancer. Some clones in this sample may be carry-over from other donors' samples. CDR3 in DNA: TGTGCCAGCAGTTGGGGGACTAGCGGGGATACGCAGTATTTT. Amino acid sequence: CASSWGTSGDTQYF.